Listed here are 23 T cell receptor beta chains from one sample, sequenced in a study of identical twins. Via MiXCR, TCRdb re-called the 5' RACE reads, giving one row per CDR3 protein. Among under 900,000 distinct CDR3 sequences listed, approximately 13% were seen once. This sample was also put to use in a study of yellow fever vaccine responses in identical twins.

Sequencing was done on a sample of PBMCs. The receptors come from a young woman in good health.

This clonotype was observed a handful of times. The chain carries TRBV28 and TRBJ1-5, with TRBD1 matching over 7 bases. The V segment lost 2 bases and the J segment 2 bases; nucleotides outside the gene matches: 3. CDR3 length: 15 residues. The V gene's germline CDR1 is MDHEN and CDR2 SYDVKM. CDR3 in DNA: TGTGCCAGCAGTTTAGGACAGGTCGGCAATCAGCCCCAGCATTTT. The encoded protein is CASSLGQVGNQPQHF.

This chain connects TRBV11-2 to TRBJ1-2, with 9 bases lining up with TRBD1. CDR1 and CDR2 (germline): SGHAT, FQNNGV. This CDR3 contains 15 residues. V lost 5 bases and J lost 4; bases outside the gene matches: 8. The CDR3 nucleotides are TGTGCCAGCAGCCCGGGACAGGGTGTGAGCTATGGCTACACCTTC. Its protein product is CASSPGQGVSYGYTF.

This clonotype has more than one count but fewer than ten. This chain connects TRBV11-2 to TRBJ2-4, with D unclear. The CDR3 sequence is 15 residues long. Per the germline V gene, CDR1 is SGHAT and CDR2 is FQNNGV. The V and J ends lost 4 bases and 0 bases respectively, with 10 bases between them. The CDR3 reads CASSSAFLAKNIQYF. CDR3 sequence (DNA): TGTGCCAGCAGCTCGGCTTTTCTAGCCAAAAACATTCAGTACTTC.

Only a few counts were recorded for this clonotype. The chain couples TRBV29-1 to TRBJ2-7; D not resolved. The CDR3 runs 16 residues. Trimming removed 3 bases from V and 6 bases from J, with 24 bases in between. Germline V gene sequence: CDR1 SQVTM, CDR2 ANQGSEA. CDR3 sequence (DNA): TGCAGCGTTGATTTTGGCCCCCACAGATTACCCTGCGAGCAGTACGTC. Residues: CSVDFGPHRLPCEQYV.

This clonotype has more than one count but fewer than ten. V gene TRBV11-2 combines with J gene TRBJ2-5; 7 bases match TRBD1. Germline CDR1 reads SGHAT; CDR2 reads FQNNGV. The CDR3 runs to 15 residues. With V trimmed by 1 base and J by 5 bases, 7 bases remained unmatched. The CDR3 DNA reads TGTGCCAGCAGCTTAGTGGGCCAGGGGGTTGAGACCCAGTACTTC. It encodes CASSLVGQGVETQYF. Full variable domain (outside the CDR3, taken from reference TRBV11-2 and TRBJ2-5): EAGVAQSPRYKIIEKRQSVAFWCNPISGHATLYWYQQILGQGPKLLIQFQNNGVVDDSQLPKDRFSAERLKGVDSTLKIQPAKLEDSAVYLCASSLVGQGVETQYFGPGTRLLVL.

This clonotype showed up many times. This chain uses TRBV11-2 with TRBJ2-1, with a tentative D call TRBD2 (6 bases). The CDR3 loop spans 16 amino acids. From germline, CDR1 is SGHAT and CDR2 FQNNGV. Trimming cost V 5 bases and J 0 bases, with 14 bases left between them. DNA of the CDR3: TGTGCCAGCAGCCCTACCCGGGGGAGCTCCTACAATGAGCAGTTCTTC. It translates to CASSPTRGSSYNEQFF.

This clonotype was found a few times. The rearrangement joins TRBV19 to TRBJ2-1; D is ambiguous. The length of the CDR3 is 13 residues. CDR1 is LNHDA, CDR2 SQIVND, per germline (reference sequence). V was trimmed by 5 bases and J by 8 bases, leaving 13 bases between them. The CDR3 DNA reads TGTGCCAGTAGTCTCCTTAGGGCCCATGAGCAGTTCTTC. It codes for CASSLLRAHEQFF.

The chain links TRBV20-1 to TRBJ2-5; maybe TRBD2 (7 bases). The V end lost 3 bases, the J end lost 2 bases, and 13 bases lay between the germline ends. Germline assignment: CDR1 DFQATT and CDR2 SNEGSKA (reference sequence). The CDR3 sequence is 14 residues long. The CDR3 protein is CSARKGGAQETQYF. CDR3 DNA sequence: TGCAGTGCTAGGAAGGGGGGGGCACAAGAGACCCAGTACTTC.

This clonotype was counted many times. The J gene is TRBJ2-7, the V gene TRBV10-3; 14 positions match TRBD2. V was clipped by 0 bases and J by 2 bases; unmatched bases: 9. Germline values: CDR1 ENHRY, CDR2 SYGVKD. The CDR3 totals 19 residues. The DNA for the CDR3 is TGTGCCATCAGTGAGTCCTTACCGGGACTAGCGGGAGAAACCTACGAGCAGTACTTC. This sequence encodes CAISESLPGLAGETYEQYF.

This clonotype has only a few counts. V usage is TRBV10-2 and J usage is TRBJ1-6; D perhaps matches TRBD1 (6 bases). Trimming cost V 3 bases and J 8 bases, with 8 bases left between them. CDR1 WSHSY and CDR2 SAAADI come from the germline V gene. CDR3 length: 13 amino acids. Here the CDR3 DNA reads TGCGCCAGCAGTGATAACAGGGATTCACCCCTCCACTTT. As protein: CASSDNRDSPLHF.

This clonotype was observed a few times. Here the CDR3 DNA reads TGCAGTGCTAGAGCCACAAGGGACACCCACTACGAGCAGTACTTC. Translating gives CSARATRDTHYEQYF. The genes are TRBV20-1 and TRBJ2-7; maybe TRBD1 (6 bases). Germline CDR1 and CDR2: DFQATT and SNEGSKA (reference sequence). CDR3 size: 15 residues. Trimming cost V 1 base and J 3 bases, with 16 bases left between them.

In the case of this clonotype: Compared with germline, one end of the junction differs, possibly owing to a read error. The chain carries TRBV12-3 or TRBV12-4 and TRBJ2-3, with TRBD2 matching over 9 bases. This CDR3 contains 18 residues. The CDR3 DNA sequence: TGTGCCATCAGTTCCCCGAACGGACTAGCGACCAGCACAGATACGCAGTATTTT. It is translated as CAISSPNGLATSTDTQYF.

The chain couples TRBV7-6 to TRBJ2-3, with D possibly TRBD2 on 5 matching bases. This CDR3 spans 17 amino acids. The germline V and J ends were trimmed by 2 bases and 2 bases, with 17 bases remaining between them. CDR1 and CDR2 from the germline V gene are SGHVS and FNYEAQ. Written as DNA, the CDR3 is TGTGCCAGCAGCTTATGGGTTGCGGGCTCCTCCACAGATACGCAGTATTTT. It translates to CASSLWVAGSSTDTQYF.

This clonotype has a handful of counts. The V gene is TRBV11-3, the J gene TRBJ2-1, with D maybe TRBD1 (6 bases). The germline V gene encodes CDR1 SGHNT and CDR2 YENEEA. The CDR3 loop spans 17 amino acids. The V end lost 0 bases, the J end lost 4 bases, and 16 bases lay between the germline ends. CDR3 DNA sequence: TGTGCCAGCAGCTTAGAGATTATACAGGGCCGGTACAATGAGCAGTTCTTC. This gives the protein CASSLEIIQGRYNEQFF.

The chain is built from TRBV20-1 and TRBJ2-7; either TRBD1 or TRBD2 may supply D (5 bases each). V lost 4 bases and J 12 bases, leaving 25 bases between the germline ends. The germline V gene has CDR1 DFQATT and CDR2 SNEGSKA (reference sequence). The CDR3 has 14 amino acids. The CDR3 nucleotides are TGCAGTGCTAACTCTCCGGGACGACGCGAAGAGGCGTACGTC. This sequence encodes CSANSPGRREEAYV.

The CDR3 DNA sequence: TGTGCCAGCAGATCAAGTCAGCGGGGCTCCTACGAGCAGTACGTC. This gives the protein CASRSSQRGSYEQYV. The chain combines TRBV7-6 with TRBJ2-7; 7 bases are shared with TRBD2. J lost 0 bases, V lost 6 bases, and 8 bases had no gene match. CDR1 is SGHVS and CDR2 is FNYEAQ in the germline V gene. This CDR3 comprises 15 residues.

V and J are TRBV28 and TRBJ1-1; 7 nucleotides match TRBD1. Per the germline V gene, CDR1 is MDHEN and CDR2 is SYDVKM. The CDR3 totals 16 residues. The ends lost 1 base at V and 5 bases at J; junction bases unmatched: 10. The CDR3: CASSLLAGGPGTEAFF. CDR3 DNA: TGTGCCAGCAGTTTATTAGCAGGGGGGCCGGGTACTGAAGCTTTCTTT.

At least ten counts were recorded for this clonotype. This chain joins TRBV5-1 and TRBJ2-2, with 11 bases matching TRBD2. V lost 0 bases and J lost 4; bases outside the gene matches: 2. The CDR3 is made up of 16 amino acids. Germline-derived CDR1 and CDR2 are SGHRS and YFSETQ. The chain's CDR3 is CASSLETSGSTGELFF. CDR3 nucleotide sequence: TGCGCCAGCAGCTTGGAAACTAGCGGGAGCACCGGGGAGCTGTTTTTT.

The chain links TRBV3-1 to TRBJ2-1, with D possibly called TRBD1 or TRBD2 (6 bases each). Trimming pared 0 bases from V and 5 bases from J, leaving 14 bases between. The CDR3 totals 16 residues. The V gene's germline CDR1 is LGHDT and CDR2 YNNKEL (reference sequence). The CDR3 DNA is TGTGCCAGCAGCCAAGAGGGGGGCCGGACTCACAATGAGCAGTTCTTC. Protein sequence: CASSQEGGRTHNEQFF.

CDR3: CASSYSPSSYEQYV. CDR3 coding DNA: TGTGCCAGCAGTTACTCTCCAAGCTCCTACGAGCAGTACGTC. This chain joins TRBV6-5 and TRBJ2-7; D uncertain. Germline V gene lookup returns CDR1 MNHEY and CDR2 SVGAGI. The CDR3 spans 14 residues. The V end lost 0 bases, the J end lost 0 bases, and 6 bases lay between the germline ends.

This clonotype came up a few times. This sequence joins TRBV5-1 and TRBJ2-5, with TRBD2 identical over 8 bases. Germline CDR1 is SGHRS and CDR2 is YFSETQ. V shed 2 bases and J 5 bases; nucleotides not matched to a gene: 14. This CDR3 contains 17 residues. As DNA, the CDR3 is TGCGCCAGCAGCTTTTCCGTGGATTTCCGGGGGGGGGAGACCCAGTACTTC. Protein: CASSFSVDFRGGETQYF.

This clonotype has only a few counts. This chain links TRBV7-9 with TRBJ2-4, with D perhaps matching TRBD2 (6 bases). This CDR3 is 16 amino acids long. Trimming stripped 1 base from V and 7 bases from J, with 17 bases between. CDR1 is SEHNR and CDR2 is FQNEAQ in the germline V gene (reference sequence). For the CDR3, the DNA is TGTGCCAGCAGCTTAGGTTCCCCAGGCGGGAAGAACATTCAGTACTTC. Translating it yields CASSLGSPGGKNIQYF.

This clonotype has at least ten counts. The chain is built from TRBV4-1 and TRBJ2-3; D not certain. The germline gives CDR1 MGHRA, CDR2 YSYEKL. This CDR3 comprises 14 residues. The V end was cut by 1 base, the J end by 1 base, with 6 bases between. This chain's CDR3 is CASSQVKGTDTQYF. For the CDR3, the DNA is TGCGCCAGCAGCCAAGTTAAGGGCACAGATACGCAGTATTTT.